This record covers a single TCR beta chain. From the reads, TCRdb called clonotypes with MiXCR, one entry per CDR3 protein. The profile shows approximately 290,000 distinct CDR3 sequences, around 25% of them singletons. The germline V gene has CDR1 ENHRY and CDR2 SYGVKD. The CDR3 covers 15 residues. V was cut by 4 bases and J by 6 bases, with 15 bases left in between. This record comes from a study of T cell repertoires in cytomegalovirus infection. On the study more broadly: An indication of both CMV infection and matching HLA type came from public TCR beta signatures.

This receptor was taken from a human donor in good health (CMV status not recorded). Some clones in this sample may be carry-over from other donors' samples. Sequences were obtained from PBMCs. The chain couples TRBV10-3 to TRBJ2-2, with a tentative D call TRBD1 (5 bases). In DNA, the CDR3 is TGTGCCATCAGTGGCTCAGGGCAAATTGCCGGGGAGCTGTTTTTT. This translates into CAISGSGQIAGELFF.